A single sample is the source of the 17 T cell receptor beta chains below, sequenced in a study of cytomegalovirus exposure and HLA in healthy donors. Researchers ran the PCR with 60 Vbeta and 13 Jbeta primers. The repertoire was sequenced with immunoSEQ multiplex PCR; TCRdb's copy has only in-frame clones and lacks some. The sample yields about 200,000 clones, 82% seen once. Material: PBMCs. The source of these receptors is a boy between 2 and 10 years old in good health and CMV-seronegative.

The genes are TRBV29-1 and TRBJ1-1, with 9 bases that match TRBD1. Germline trimming cut 7 bases from V and 3 bases from J; bases unmatched to any gene: 6. The CDR3 runs to 13 residues. Germline V gene data show CDR1 as SQVTM and CDR2 as ANQGSEA. CDR3 in DNA: TGCAGCGCGAACAGGGGGCAGGACACTGAAGCTTTCTTT. Protein: CSANRGQDTEAFF.

The chain joins TRBV7-2 to TRBJ1-1; tentatively, D is TRBD1 (6 bases). V lost 4 bases, J lost 4 bases, and 13 bases lay in between. This CDR3 has 14 residues. Per the germline V gene, CDR1 is SGHTA and CDR2 is FQGNSA. The CDR3 reads CASSSLRQATEAFF. CDR3 DNA: TGTGCCAGCAGCTCCCTCCGACAGGCCACTGAAGCTTTCTTT.

The chain recombines TRBV7-2 with TRBJ2-7, with TRBD2 matching 9 bases. V lost 4 bases, J lost 3 bases, and 10 bases stayed unmatched. The CDR3 loop spans 16 amino acids. The germline gives CDR1 SGHTA, CDR2 FQGNSA. The CDR3 DNA sequence: TGTGCCAGCAGCTCTCCCCCCCAGCGGGGGGTCTACGAGCAGTACTTC. The encoded protein is CASSSPPQRGVYEQYF.

The CDR3 DNA reads as TGTGCCAGCAGCCGGGGGGGGGCCACAGATACGCAGTATTTT. Its protein product is CASSRGGATDTQYF. The chain recombines TRBV6-1 with TRBJ2-3; TRBD2 matches at 8 bases. V lost 6 bases and J lost 2; bases outside the gene matches: 4. This CDR3 contains 14 residues. Germline V CDR1 and CDR2: MNHNS, SASEGT.

The V and J genes are TRBV11-2 and TRBJ1-1; 9 nucleotides line up with TRBD1. The V segment lost 5 bases and the J segment 0 bases; nucleotides outside the gene matches: 13. Germline V gene lookup returns CDR1 SGHAT and CDR2 FQNNGV. This CDR3 is 18 amino acids long. DNA of the CDR3: TGTGCCAGCAGCCCCAACTACAGGGGGCCGGCTATGAACACTGAAGCTTTCTTT. Its translation: CASSPNYRGPAMNTEAFF.

This clone is a singleton in its sample. V and J are TRBV4-2 and TRBJ1-1, with 8 bases matching TRBD1. CDR3 length equals 15 residues. J gave up 3 bases and V 0 bases, and 3 bases lay outside the gene matches. Germline-derived CDR1 and CDR2 are LGHNA and YNFKEQ. CDR3 nucleotide sequence: TGTGCCAGCAGCCAAGACTCGACAGGGGACACTGAAGCTTTCTTT. Residues: CASSQDSTGDTEAFF.

The genes are TRBV5-1 and TRBJ1-2; D gene ambiguous. Germline CDR1 is SGHRS and CDR2 is YFSETQ. The CDR3 is made up of 12 amino acids. V dropped 4 bases and J dropped 0 bases, with 4 bases sitting between them. Written as DNA, the CDR3 is TGCGCCAGCAGCGAGACTAACTATGGCTACACCTTC. Amino acid sequence: CASSETNYGYTF.

The chain couples TRBV5-4 to TRBJ1-2; tentatively, D is TRBD1 (6 bases). Looked up from germline, CDR1 is SGHNT and CDR2 is YYREEE (reference sequence). Trimming cost V 0 bases and J 2 bases, with 14 bases left between them. The CDR3 is 16 residues long. The CDR3 nucleotides are TGTGCCAGCAGCTTGGCCTTAACCCAGGGGAACTATGGCTACACCTTC. This encodes CASSLALTQGNYGYTF.

This clone came up once. In the same sample, other DNA sequences code for this CDR3. The rearrangement links TRBV9 to TRBJ2-1; 12 bases fit TRBD2. There are 15 residues in the CDR3. Germline lookup yields CDR1 SGDLS and CDR2 YYNGEE. Losses at the gene ends were 2 bases for V and 4 bases for J; bases not matched to a gene: 1. This CDR3 is CASSVGTSGYNEQFF. The CDR3 DNA reads as TGTGCCAGCAGCGTCGGGACTAGCGGGTACAATGAGCAGTTCTTC.

V gene TRBV25-1 combines with J gene TRBJ2-7; 8 nucleotides align to TRBD1. Per germline, CDR1 MGHDK and CDR2 SYGVNS. This CDR3 comprises 13 residues. Trimming took 6 bases from V and 4 from J; bases not matched to a gene: 5. Here the CDR3 DNA reads TGTGCCAGCAGGGGGCAGGGGGCGTACGAGCAGTACTTC. Protein: CASRGQGAYEQYF.

The V call is TRBV14, the J call TRBJ2-2; tentative D call: TRBD2 (7 bases). The V end was cut by 2 bases, the J end by 5 bases, with 12 bases between. The germline V gene has CDR1 SGHDN and CDR2 FVKESK. The length of the CDR3 is 15 residues. CDR3 amino acids: CASSQRGRGTGELFF. For the CDR3, the DNA is TGTGCCAGCAGCCAAAGAGGGAGGGGGACCGGGGAGCTGTTTTTT.

The rearrangement links TRBV4-2 to TRBJ2-3; 13 bases agree with TRBD2. V shed 2 bases, J shed 4 bases, and the junction held 9 bases outside the gene matches. The CDR3 has 18 residues. CDR1 is LGHNA, CDR2 YNFKEQ, per germline. CDR3 protein: CASSQILAGGTKADTQYF. The CDR3 DNA sequence: TGTGCCAGCAGCCAAATACTAGCGGGGGGGACTAAGGCAGATACGCAGTATTTT.

The chain couples TRBV9 to TRBJ2-3; D perhaps matches TRBD2 (5 bases). From germline, CDR1 is SGDLS and CDR2 YYNGEE. This CDR3 is 14 amino acids long. The V end lost 3 bases, the J end lost 9 bases, and 17 bases lay between the germline ends. CDR3 coding DNA: TGTGCCAGCAGCGATGGAGCTAGCTGGTCGACGCAGTATTTT. Its protein product is CASSDGASWSTQYF.

The rearrangement uses TRBV4-2 and TRBJ2-3; a possible D gene is TRBD1 (7 bases). The CDR3 is made up of 17 amino acids. Between the trimmed V and J ends, which lost 2 bases and 6 bases, there was a span of 21 bases. CDR1 is LGHNA and CDR2 is YNFKEQ in the germline V gene. The CDR3 DNA reads as TGTGCCAGCAGCCAACCCGGAGGGGGCGGGGTTTCCGATACGCAGTATTTT. Amino acid sequence: CASSQPGGGGVSDTQYF.

This rearrangement joins TRBV7-9 to TRBJ2-3; 10 bases align to TRBD2. CDR3 length: 16 amino acids. V gave up 1 base and J gave up 7 bases; unmatched junction bases: 8. Germline-derived CDR1 and CDR2 are SEHNR and FQNEAQ (reference sequence). The DNA for the CDR3 is TGTGCCAGCAGCTTAGTAGTAGCGGGGGGTCAAAATACGCAGTATTTT. It encodes CASSLVVAGGQNTQYF.

V gene TRBV12-5 combines with J gene TRBJ1-1, with D possibly matching TRBD1 (6 bases). From germline, CDR1 is LGHNT and CDR2 FRNRAP. Trimming removed 5 bases at V and 1 base at J, with 8 bases between. The CDR3 runs 13 residues. The DNA of the CDR3 is TGTGCTAGTGGTCGGACAGCGAACACTGAAGCTTTCTTT. This sequence encodes CASGRTANTEAFF.

The J gene is TRBJ2-1, the V gene TRBV5-1, with TRBD2 identical over 12 bases. Germline V CDR1 and CDR2: SGHRS, YFSETQ. V lost 4 bases and J lost 3; bases outside the gene matches: 14. This CDR3 comprises 19 residues. The CDR3 region is CASSTVLAGGPDYYNEQFF. The DNA for the CDR3 is TGCGCCAGCAGCACCGTACTAGCGGGGGGTCCCGATTACTACAATGAGCAGTTCTTC.